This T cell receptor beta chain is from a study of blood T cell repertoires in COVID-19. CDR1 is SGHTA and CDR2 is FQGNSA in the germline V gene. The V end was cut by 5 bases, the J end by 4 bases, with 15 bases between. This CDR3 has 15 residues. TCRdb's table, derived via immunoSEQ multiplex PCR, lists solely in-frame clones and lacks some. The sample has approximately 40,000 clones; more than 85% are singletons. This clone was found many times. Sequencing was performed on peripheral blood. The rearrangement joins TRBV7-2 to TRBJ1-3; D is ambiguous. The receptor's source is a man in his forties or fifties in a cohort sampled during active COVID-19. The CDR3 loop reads CASSLTPGAGNTIYF. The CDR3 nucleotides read TGTGCCAGCAGCCTTACCCCGGGTGCAGGAAACACCATATATTTT. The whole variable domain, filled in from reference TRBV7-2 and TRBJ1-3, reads GAGVSQSPSNKVTEKGKDVELRCDPISGHTALYWYRQSLGQGLEFLIYFQGNSAPDKSGLPSDRFSAERTGGSVSTLTIQRTQQEDSAVYLCASSLTPGAGNTIYFGEGSWLTVV.